This record concerns one T cell receptor (beta chain) sequence. This entry comes from a study of blood T cells in healthy people across ages. Using a J-beta primer mix together with a sample-barcoded 5' primer, a second PCR was run for about 6 to 11 cycles. Each cDNA molecule received a tag from a template-switch adaptor that had 12 random nucleotides. TCRdb used MiXCR to reprocess the 5' RACE reads, holding one entry per CDR3 protein. The sample carries approximately 1.5 million distinct CDR3 sequences, about 35% recorded once. CDR3 length: 15 amino acids. V dropped 8 bases and J dropped 6; count of bases not matched to a gene: 8. The germline V gene encodes CDR1 MNHNS and CDR2 SASEGT.

The sequence was obtained from a woman in her thirties in good health. Sequencing used blood. The chain has TRBV6-1 and TRBJ2-1; 12 bases align to TRBD2. The CDR3 loop is CASGRGTSGFNEQFF. CDR3 coding DNA: TGTGCCAGCGGGAGGGGGACTAGCGGGTTCAATGAGCAGTTCTTC.